The rows below give T cell receptor beta chains drawn from one sample of a study of T-cell memory formation after mild COVID-19. TCRdb reprocessed the 5' RACE reads via MiXCR and lists one record per CDR3 protein. This repertoire shows fewer than 250,000 distinct CDR3 sequences, over 9.5% found once; its top ten account for under 3.5%. What was sequenced was PBMCs or a T cell subset sorted from them (not recorded which). All receptors come from a man aged 18 to 30 who had mild COVID-19 (a few samples of this study predate the infection). Cell type and time point are not known. CDR3s include the opening cysteine and the closing phenylalanine or tryptophan. The order of the fields is D gene, V gene, clone size, J gene, CDR3 protein, CDR3 DNA. The D gene is left open where the match is weak. Clone size is shown for a subset of rows, as once, few, many or a class of expanded clone.

.	TRBV20-1	few	TRBJ2-7	CSARDRRYEQYF	TGCAGTGCTAGAGACAGACGCTACGAGCAGTACTTC
.	TRBV29-1	few	TRBJ1-4	CSAGATNEKLFF	TGCAGCGCAGGGGCAACTAATGAAAAACTGTTTTTT
TRBD1	TRBV2	.	TRBJ1-2	CASSELGTGVLGYTF	TGTGCCAGCAGTGAACTAGGGACAGGGGTATTGGGCTACACCTTC
TRBD1	TRBV5-6	few	TRBJ2-5	CASSLVDRGTETQYF	TGTGCCAGCAGCTTGGTGGACAGGGGGACAGAGACCCAGTACTTC
.	TRBV24-1	.	TRBJ1-2	CATSETNNYGYTF	TGTGCCACCAGTGAAACAAATAACTATGGCTACACCTTC
.	TRBV7-2	.	TRBJ2-5	CASSYLGGQETQYF	TGTGCCAGCAGTTATCTAGGAGGGCAAGAGACCCAGTACTTC
.	TRBV19	.	TRBJ2-2	CASSIPSAGTGELFF	TGTGCCAGTAGTATCCCGTCCGCCGGAACCGGGGAGCTGTTTTTT
.	TRBV7-9	many	TRBJ1-1	CASSLTDKNTEAFF	TGTGCCAGCAGCTTAACAGACAAGAACACTGAAGCTTTCTTT
.	TRBV10-3	.	TRBJ1-1	CAISETGRDTEAFF	TGTGCCATCAGTGAAACGGGACGGGACACTGAAGCTTTCTTT
.	TRBV6-2/TRBV6-3	few	TRBJ2-7	CASSSADNTFSYEQYF	TGTGCCAGCAGTTCTGCTGACAACACTTTCTCCTACGAGCAGTACTTC
.	TRBV12-3/TRBV12-4	.	TRBJ2-7	CASSLRTVDSYEQYF	TGTGCCAGCAGTTTACGGACCGTCGACTCCTACGAGCAGTACTTC
.	TRBV11-2	few	TRBJ2-1	CASRKTVPSYNEQFF	TGTGCCAGCAGGAAGACAGTTCCCTCCTACAATGAGCAGTTCTTC
.	TRBV12-3/TRBV12-4	.	TRBJ1-3	CASSLKDGVGNTIYF	TGTGCCAGCAGTTTAAAGGACGGGGTTGGAAACACCATATATTTT
.	TRBV9	.	TRBJ1-6	CASSVDSRANSPLHF	TGTGCCAGCAGCGTAGACAGCAGGGCTAATTCACCCCTCCACTTT
.	TRBV12-3/TRBV12-4	.	TRBJ2-1	CASSSPSEQFF	TGTGCCAGCAGCTCCCCATCCGAGCAGTTCTTC
.	TRBV5-1	.	TRBJ2-6	CASFASRSGANVLTF	TGCGCCAGTTTTGCCTCACGCTCTGGGGCCAACGTCCTGACTTTC
TRBD1	TRBV7-2	few	TRBJ2-7	CASSAGQGPYEQYF	TGTGCCAGCAGCGCAGGACAGGGTCCTTACGAGCAGTACTTC
.	TRBV5-1	few	TRBJ2-3	CASSLVLDSTDTQYF	TGCGCCAGCAGCTTGGTCTTGGACAGCACAGATACGCAGTATTTT
.	TRBV18	many	TRBJ2-5	CASSPGSEETQYF	TGTGCCAGCTCACCGGGCAGTGAAGAGACCCAGTACTTC
.	TRBV10-3	.	TRBJ1-1	CAITPGPGDTEAFF	TGTGCCATCACCCCAGGACCAGGGGACACTGAAGCTTTCTTT
TRBD1	TRBV12-3/TRBV12-4	.	TRBJ1-1	CASSQGQGANTEAFF	TGTGCCAGCAGCCAAGGACAGGGGGCGAACACTGAAGCTTTCTTT
.	TRBV5-1	few	TRBJ1-2	CASSLGEHYGYTF	TGCGCCAGCAGCTTAGGGGAACACTATGGCTACACCTTC
TRBD2	TRBV11-2	few	TRBJ2-6	CASSALTSGGAYGANVLTF	TGTGCCAGCAGCGCCCTGACTAGCGGGGGGGCCTATGGGGCCAACGTCCTGACTTTC
TRBD1	TRBV7-2	many	TRBJ2-3	CASSLDGSGGADTQYF	TGTGCCAGCAGCTTAGATGGTTCAGGGGGCGCAGATACGCAGTATTTT
TRBD1	TRBV6-6	many	TRBJ2-7	CASSYSYGTGPFGEQYF	TGTGCCAGCAGTTACTCGTATGGGACAGGCCCTTTTGGGGAGCAGTACTTC
TRBD2	TRBV6-2/TRBV6-3	.	TRBJ2-3	CASSYSSGASTDTQYF	TGTGCCAGCAGTTACTCGAGCGGGGCAAGCACAGATACGCAGTATTTT
TRBD1	TRBV29-1	.	TRBJ1-3	CSAGGQGANTIYF	TGCAGCGCCGGCGGACAGGGCGCAAACACCATATATTTT